The T cell receptor beta chain described here comes from a study of CD8+ T cells in alopecia areata. As for the study in general: Twice a day, 5 to 10 mg of oral tofacitinib was administered to treated patients. Study results and limitations: Persistence during tofacitinib was seen for many expanded lesional clones in scalp and blood. Possibly as an HLA-related effect, TCR sharing across patients appeared less clear than in mice.

As to this clone: The antigen remains unidentified.

Regarding treatment: oral pan-JAK inhibitor, 5-10 mg twice daily. From germline, CDR1 is GTSNPN and CDR2 SVGIG (reference sequence). The CDR3 loop spans 13 amino acids. V dropped 4 bases and J dropped 8 bases, with 17 bases sitting between them. Sequencing relied on a cDNA template that was reverse transcribed from extracted RNA. TCRdb's copy holds only in-frame clones and misses some; the assay was immunoSEQ multiplex PCR. The sample carries approximately 300,000 clones, 55% to 75% recorded once. The sample was CD4+ T cells sorted from blood, taken at week 24, from a patient treated with tofacitinib. The sequence came from a human donor with alopecia areata. The chain recombines TRBV30 with TRBJ1-1; tentative D call: TRBD1 (5 bases). The CDR3 loop reads CAWTSFTGAEAFF. CDR3 sequence (DNA): TGTGCCTGGACCTCCTTCACTGGGGCCGAAGCTTTCTTT.